These 20 T cell receptor beta chains came from one sample sequenced in a study of blood T cell repertoires in COVID-19. Here immunoSEQ multiplex PCR was the method, and the copy in TCRdb shows in-frame clones only, minus some. The sample consists of 110,000 to 150,000 clones, roughly 84% of them appearing once. Sequencing was performed on peripheral blood. The receptors originated from a human donor in a cohort sampled during active COVID-19.

The chain couples TRBV28 to TRBJ2-7; TRBD1 is a possible D gene (6 bases). The germline V gene encodes CDR1 MDHEN and CDR2 SYDVKM. The V gene lost 4 bases and the J gene lost 3 bases, with 13 bases spanning the gap. The CDR3 is 14 residues long. The CDR3 loop is CASSSPGHNYEQYF. The DNA for the CDR3 is TGTGCCAGCAGTTCCCCGGGACATAACTACGAGCAGTACTTC.

V and J are TRBV14 and TRBJ2-7, with a possible D match to TRBD2 (5 bases). The CDR3 sequence is 15 residues long. Per germline, CDR1 SGHDN and CDR2 FVKESK. Trimming removed 2 bases from V and 1 base from J, with 12 bases in between. CDR3 sequence reads: CASSQYPGSSYEQYF. The CDR3 region has the DNA TGTGCCAGCAGCCAATATCCGGGATCGTCCTACGAGCAGTACTTC. Filled out from reference TRBV14 and TRBJ2-7, the complete variable domain reads EAGVTQFPSHSVIEKGQTVTLRCDPISGHDNLYWYRRVMGKEIKFLLHFVKESKQDESGMPNNRFLAERTGGTYSTLKVQPAELEDSGVYFCASSQYPGSSYEQYFGPGTRLTVT.

The rearrangement uses TRBV6-2 or TRBV6-3 and TRBJ1-1; 9 bases align to TRBD1. V trimming: 6 bases; J trimming: 5 bases; junction bases outside the gene matches: 7. This CDR3 is built from 14 residues. Germline V gene sequence: CDR1 MNHEY, CDR2 SVGEGT. As DNA, the CDR3 is TGTGCCAGCAGCCAAGGGACAGGGAATACTGAAGCTTTCTTT. This translates into CASSQGTGNTEAFF.

This clone has more than one count but fewer than ten. The CDR3 DNA reads as TGTGCCAGCAGATCCGGGACAGGGGCTTACGAGCAGTACTTC. Protein: CASRSGTGAYEQYF. This sequence joins TRBV6-6 and TRBJ2-7; 10 bases match TRBD1. Germline CDR1 and CDR2: MNHNY and SVGAGI (reference sequence). The CDR3 sequence is 14 residues long. After removal of 6 bases from V and 4 bases from J, the junction contained 6 bases not matched to a gene.

This sequence joins TRBV20-1 and TRBJ2-3; perhaps TRBD1 as D (5 bases). With 7 bases removed from V and 2 bases from J, the gap between germline ends came to 7 bases. This CDR3 is 11 amino acids long. Germline CDR1 reads DFQATT; CDR2 reads SNEGSKA (reference sequence). The CDR3 nucleotides are TGCAGTGGGGGCCCCACAGATACGCAGTATTTT. Its translation is CSGGPTDTQYF.

This chain links TRBV2 with TRBJ2-3, with D possibly being TRBD1 (5 bases). Germline CDR1 and CDR2: SNHLY and FYNNEI. Trimming left V 3 bases short and J 2 bases short, with 9 bases between. CDR3 size: 14 residues. CDR3 protein: CASSDQGFTDTQYF. The CDR3 DNA sequence: TGTGCCAGCAGTGATCAGGGTTTCACAGATACGCAGTATTTT.

This chain connects TRBV7-2 to TRBJ2-7, with D tentatively TRBD2 (5 bases). Germline-derived CDR1 and CDR2 are SGHTA and FQGNSA. This CDR3 contains 14 residues. The ends were cut back, 2 bases at V and 5 bases at J, with 13 bases in the middle. The CDR3 DNA reads TGTGCCAGCAGCTTACGTGGGAGTAGGGACGAGCAGTACTTC. The encoded protein is CASSLRGSRDEQYF.

J is TRBJ2-1 and V is TRBV11-2, with D possibly TRBD2 on 5 matching bases. Trimming pared 5 bases from V and 6 bases from J, leaving 14 bases between. CDR3 length equals 14 residues. Germline V gene sequence: CDR1 SGHAT, CDR2 FQNNGV. CDR3 nucleotide sequence: TGTGCCAGCAGCCTTGACGGGGTTAGCAATGAGCAGTTCTTC. This codes for CASSLDGVSNEQFF.

This clone is a singleton in its sample. The chain combines TRBV19 with TRBJ2-7; TRBD2 aligns across 9 bases. This CDR3 comprises 15 residues. V shed 1 base and J 4 bases; nucleotides not matched to a gene: 5. Germline assignment: CDR1 LNHDA and CDR2 SQIVND (reference sequence). The CDR3 region is CASSIVASGAYEQYF. The CDR3 nucleotides read TGTGCCAGTAGTATAGTGGCTAGCGGGGCTTACGAGCAGTACTTC. The full variable domain, its missing parts supplied by reference TRBV19 and TRBJ2-7, is DGGITQSPKYLFRKEGQNVTLSCEQNLNHDAMYWYRQDPGQGLRLIYYSQIVNDFQKGDIAEGYSVSREKKESFPLTVTSAQKNPTAFYLCASSIVASGAYEQYFGPGTRLTVT.

V gene TRBV19 combines with J gene TRBJ2-3; D possibly corresponds to TRBD2 (6 bases). The CDR3 covers 14 residues. The V end lost 6 bases, the J end lost 4 bases, and 14 bases lay between the germline ends. Germline V gene lookup returns CDR1 LNHDA and CDR2 SQIVND (reference sequence). The CDR3 nucleotides read TGTGCCAGTAGGGACCCCGGGGGTTCAGATACGCAGTATTTT. Amino acid sequence: CASRDPGGSDTQYF.

The chain links TRBV28 to TRBJ1-5; D might be TRBD1 (6 bases). Trimming shortened V by 9 bases and J by 0 bases, and 27 bases separated the two germline ends. Germline loops: CDR1 MDHEN, CDR2 SYDVKM. The CDR3 is 19 residues long. The CDR3 sequence: CARRTWTVGRGYSNQPQHF. The CDR3 DNA follows: TGTGCCAGGCGTACCTGGACAGTTGGTAGGGGCTATAGCAATCAGCCCCAGCATTTT.

This chain connects TRBV6-4 to TRBJ1-1; D is ambiguous. This CDR3 has 13 residues. Trimming took 8 bases from V and 4 from J, leaving 14 bases between them. From germline, CDR1 is MRHNA and CDR2 SNTAGT. This CDR3 reads CASRSTSGTEAFF. The CDR3 bases are TGTGCCAGCCGCTCGACCTCGGGCACTGAAGCTTTCTTT.

V usage is TRBV4-1 and J usage is TRBJ2-7, with a tentative D call TRBD1 (6 bases). Trimming shortened V by 1 base and J by 2 bases, and 12 bases separated the two germline ends. Germline loops: CDR1 MGHRA, CDR2 YSYEKL. This CDR3 contains 15 residues. CDR3 DNA sequence: TGCGCCAGCAGCCAAGGCCGGGACACAACCTACGAGCAGTACTTC. Translating gives CASSQGRDTTYEQYF.

V usage is TRBV6-5 and J usage is TRBJ2-3; tentatively, D is TRBD1 (6 bases). The CDR3 is made up of 14 amino acids. From germline, CDR1 is MNHEY and CDR2 SVGAGI. V lost 4 bases and J lost 3, with 11 bases in between. The CDR3 is CASSWDIGTDTQYF. The DNA of the CDR3 is TGTGCCAGCAGTTGGGACATTGGGACAGATACGCAGTATTTT.

The V gene is TRBV18, the J gene TRBJ1-6; possibly TRBD1 for D (5 bases). The CDR3 is made up of 16 amino acids. Germline CDR1 is KGHSH and CDR2 is LQKENI. The V and J ends lost 1 base and 7 bases respectively, with 14 bases between them. CDR3 protein: CASSPQGRTFNSPLHF. The CDR3 DNA reads TGTGCCAGCTCACCACAGGGGAGGACGTTCAATTCACCCCTCCACTTT.

This sequence joins TRBV12-5 and TRBJ1-1; D may be TRBD1 (5 bases). Germline-derived CDR1 and CDR2 are LGHNT and FRNRAP. This CDR3 has 14 residues. V gave up 2 bases and J gave up 0 bases, with 7 bases separating them. The CDR3 is CASGLPTVNTEAFF. In DNA, the CDR3 is TGTGCTAGTGGTTTGCCGACAGTGAACACTGAAGCTTTCTTT.

V and J are TRBV27 and TRBJ2-7; TRBD1 matches at 7 bases. Looked up from germline, CDR1 is MNHEY and CDR2 is SMNVEV (reference sequence). J lost 7 bases, V lost 6 bases, and 12 bases had no gene match. The CDR3 sequence is 14 residues long. The CDR3 is CASRPTGTPWEQYF. The CDR3 DNA is TGTGCCAGCAGACCGACAGGGACCCCTTGGGAGCAGTACTTC.

V usage is TRBV7-8 and J usage is TRBJ2-5; 12 nucleotides agree with TRBD2. The CDR3 extends over 14 amino acids. After removal of 2 bases from V and 7 bases from J, the junction contained 2 bases not matched to a gene. The V gene's germline CDR1 is SGHVS and CDR2 FQNEAQ. CDR3 coding DNA: TGTGCCAGCAGCTTACTACTAGCGGGGGGGACCCAGTACTTC. This sequence encodes CASSLLLAGGTQYF.

The DNA for the CDR3 is TGCGCCAGCAGCCAAGGCCCGGGCACAGATACGCAGTATTTT. Translating it yields CASSQGPGTDTQYF. V usage is TRBV4-1 and J usage is TRBJ2-3, with D unresolved. CDR1 MGHRA and CDR2 YSYEKL come from the germline V gene. The length of the CDR3 is 14 residues. Trimming took off 1 base at V and 1 base at J, with 6 bases between the two ends.

The chain carries TRBV6-5 and TRBJ2-7; 7 positions agree with TRBD1. J lost 8 bases, V lost 5 bases, and 6 bases had no gene match. The length of the CDR3 is 12 residues. Germline V gives CDR1 MNHEY, CDR2 SVGAGI. CDR3 in amino acids: CASSPGTAKQYF. The CDR3 nucleotides are TGTGCCAGCAGTCCGGGGACAGCAAAGCAGTACTTC.